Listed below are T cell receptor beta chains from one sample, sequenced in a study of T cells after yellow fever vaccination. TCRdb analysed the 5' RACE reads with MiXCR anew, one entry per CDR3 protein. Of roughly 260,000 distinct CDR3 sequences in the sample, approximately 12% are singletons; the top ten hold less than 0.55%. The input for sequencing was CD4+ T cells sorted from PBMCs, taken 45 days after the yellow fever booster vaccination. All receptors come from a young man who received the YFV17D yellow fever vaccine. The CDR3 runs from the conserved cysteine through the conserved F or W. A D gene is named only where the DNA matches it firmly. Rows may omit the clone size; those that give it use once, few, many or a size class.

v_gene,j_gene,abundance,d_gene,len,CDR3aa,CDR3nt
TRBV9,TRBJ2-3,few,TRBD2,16,CASSPIGLAGTDTQYF,TGTGCCAGCAGCCCGATAGGACTAGCGGGCACAGATACGCAGTATTTT
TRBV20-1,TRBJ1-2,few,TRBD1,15,CSASPDREANYGYTF,TGCAGTGCTAGCCCGGACAGGGAAGCTAACTATGGCTACACCTTC
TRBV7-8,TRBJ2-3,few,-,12,CASSRHTDTQYF,TGTGCCAGCAGCCGTCATACAGATACGCAGTATTTT
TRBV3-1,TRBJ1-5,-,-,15,CASSQEMEIPRTQHF,TGTGCCAGCAGCCAAGAAATGGAGATCCCTAGGACCCAGCATTTT
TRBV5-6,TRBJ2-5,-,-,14,CASSLSQGQETQYF,TGTGCCAGCAGCTTGTCTCAGGGCCAAGAGACCCAGTACTTC
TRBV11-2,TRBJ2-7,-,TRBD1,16,CASSSWPRGSSYEQYF,TGTGCCAGCAGCTCGTGGCCCAGGGGGAGCTCCTACGAGCAGTACTTC
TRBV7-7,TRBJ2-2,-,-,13,CASSPDRGGELFF,TGTGCTAGCAGCCCCGACAGAGGCGGGGAGCTGTTTTTT
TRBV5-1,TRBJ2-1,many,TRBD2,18,CASSSGLAGEGRYNEQFF,TGCGCCAGCAGCTCGGGACTAGCGGGAGAAGGGAGGTACAATGAGCAGTTCTTC
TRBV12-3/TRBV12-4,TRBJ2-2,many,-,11,CASTSSRELFF,TGTGCCAGCACGTCTAGCCGGGAGCTGTTTTTT
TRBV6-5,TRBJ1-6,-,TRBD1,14,CASGPGQRNSPLHF,TGTGCCAGCGGACCGGGACAGCGTAATTCACCCCTCCACTTT
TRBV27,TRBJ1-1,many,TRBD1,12,CASKTGASGAFF,TGTGCCAGCAAGACAGGGGCTAGTGGAGCTTTCTTT
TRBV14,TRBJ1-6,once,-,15,CAGSQEHGDYSPLHF,TGTGCCGGCAGCCAAGAACACGGAGACTATTCACCCCTCCACTTT
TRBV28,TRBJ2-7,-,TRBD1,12,CASSSTGVEQYF,TGTGCCAGCAGTTCAACAGGGGTCGAGCAGTACTTC
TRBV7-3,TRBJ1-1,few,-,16,CASSLRAGLTNTEAFF,TGTGCCAGCAGCTTACGGGCAGGGCTGACGAACACTGAAGCTTTCTTT
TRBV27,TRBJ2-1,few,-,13,CASRRVLVNEQFF,TGTGCCAGCAGGCGGGTACTCGTCAATGAGCAGTTCTTC
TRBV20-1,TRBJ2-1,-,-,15,CRARGRGNPYNEQFF,TGCAGGGCTAGAGGCAGGGGAAATCCCTACAATGAGCAGTTCTTC
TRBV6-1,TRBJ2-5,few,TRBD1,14,CASSPGTGGRAQYF,TGTGCCAGCAGCCCTGGGACAGGTGGAAGGGCCCAGTACTTC
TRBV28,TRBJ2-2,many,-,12,CASSSPPGELFF,TGTGCCAGCAGCTCCCCTCCCGGGGAGCTGTTTTTT
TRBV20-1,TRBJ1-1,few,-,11,CSARLGAGAFF,TGCAGTGCTAGACTAGGGGCAGGGGCTTTCTTT
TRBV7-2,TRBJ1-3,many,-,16,CASSLAASSSGNTIYF,TGTGCCAGCAGCTTAGCAGCGTCCAGCTCTGGAAACACCATATATTTT
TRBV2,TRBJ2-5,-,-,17,CASTNLFAQGRQETQYF,TGTGCCAGCACCAATCTGTTCGCCCAGGGGCGACAAGAGACCCAGTACTTC
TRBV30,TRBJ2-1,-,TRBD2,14,CACVGGRAYREQFF,TGTGCCTGCGTTGGCGGGAGGGCCTATCGTGAGCAGTTCTTC
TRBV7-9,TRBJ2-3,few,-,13,CASSLGVWDTQYF,TGTGCCAGCAGCCTGGGAGTGTGGGATACGCAGTATTTT
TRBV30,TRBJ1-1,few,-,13,CAWSEQLNTEAFF,TGTGCCTGGAGTGAACAATTGAACACTGAAGCTTTCTTT
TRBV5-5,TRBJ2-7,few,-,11,CASSSGPQEYF,TGTGCCAGCAGCTCAGGTCCCCAGGAGTACTTC
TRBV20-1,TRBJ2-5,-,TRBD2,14,CSLYLPGTIGTQYF,TGCAGTCTCTACCTCCCCGGGACTATAGGGACCCAGTACTTC
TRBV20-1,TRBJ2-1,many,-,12,CSASGWPGEQFF,TGCAGTGCTAGCGGTTGGCCGGGTGAGCAGTTCTTC
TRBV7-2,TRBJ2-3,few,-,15,CASSFGTARTDTQYF,TGTGCCAGCAGCTTCGGGACGGCCCGCACAGATACGCAGTATTTT
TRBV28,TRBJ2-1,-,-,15,CASLALAPLDNEQFF,TGTGCCAGCCTTGCTCTAGCTCCTCTCGACAATGAGCAGTTCTTC
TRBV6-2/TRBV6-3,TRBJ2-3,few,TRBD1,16,CASSFRGTGRPDTQYF,TGTGCCAGCAGTTTCCGGGGGACAGGACGCCCAGATACGCAGTATTTT
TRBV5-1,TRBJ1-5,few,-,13,CASSIERDQPQHF,TGCGCCAGCAGCATAGAAAGGGATCAGCCCCAGCATTTT
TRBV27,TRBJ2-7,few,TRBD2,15,CASSLLGREGYEQYF,TGTGCCAGCAGTTTGCTCGGACGGGAGGGCTACGAGCAGTACTTC
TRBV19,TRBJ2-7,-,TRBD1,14,CASTTGTGNYEQYF,TGTGCCAGTACCACCGGGACAGGGAACTACGAGCAGTACTTC
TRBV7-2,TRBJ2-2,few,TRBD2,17,CASSSSLAGANTGELFF,TGTGCCAGCAGCTCCTCCCTAGCGGGAGCGAACACCGGGGAGCTGTTTTTT
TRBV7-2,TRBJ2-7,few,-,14,CASSSTFPLYEQYF,TGTGCCAGCAGTTCTACATTCCCCCTCTACGAGCAGTACTTC
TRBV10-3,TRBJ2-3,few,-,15,CAISESMGQKVTQYF,TGTGCCATCAGTGAGTCGATGGGACAAAAGGTTACGCAGTATTTT
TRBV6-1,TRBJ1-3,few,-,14,CASSQGHIGNTIYF,TGTGCCAGCAGTCAGGGGCACATTGGAAACACCATATATTTT
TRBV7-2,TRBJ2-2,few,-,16,CASSVRPGAFAGELFF,TGTGCCAGCAGCGTCCGCCCTGGAGCCTTTGCCGGGGAGCTGTTTTTT
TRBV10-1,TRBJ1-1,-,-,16,CASSESRGGMNTEAFF,TGCGCCAGCAGTGAAAGTAGGGGAGGCATGAACACTGAAGCTTTCTTT
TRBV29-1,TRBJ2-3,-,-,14,CSAYARAGSDTQYF,TGCAGCGCCTACGCTAGGGCCGGCTCAGATACGCAGTATTTT